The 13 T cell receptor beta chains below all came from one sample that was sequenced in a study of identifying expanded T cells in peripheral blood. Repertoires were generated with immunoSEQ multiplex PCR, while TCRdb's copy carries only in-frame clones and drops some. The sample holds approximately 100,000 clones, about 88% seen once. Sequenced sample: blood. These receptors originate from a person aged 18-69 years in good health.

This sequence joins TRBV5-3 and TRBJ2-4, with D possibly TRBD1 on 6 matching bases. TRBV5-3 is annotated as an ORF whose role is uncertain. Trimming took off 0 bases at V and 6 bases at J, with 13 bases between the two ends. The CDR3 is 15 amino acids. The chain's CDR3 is CARSLGSHRANIQYF. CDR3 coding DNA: TGTGCCAGAAGCTTGGGTTCGCACAGGGCAAACATTCAGTACTTC.

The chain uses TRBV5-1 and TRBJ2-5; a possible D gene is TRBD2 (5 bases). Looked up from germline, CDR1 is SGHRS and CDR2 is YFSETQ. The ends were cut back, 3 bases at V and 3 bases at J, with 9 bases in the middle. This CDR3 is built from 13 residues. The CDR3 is CASSWYGEETQYF. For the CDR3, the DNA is TGCGCCAGCAGCTGGTACGGGGAAGAGACCCAGTACTTC.

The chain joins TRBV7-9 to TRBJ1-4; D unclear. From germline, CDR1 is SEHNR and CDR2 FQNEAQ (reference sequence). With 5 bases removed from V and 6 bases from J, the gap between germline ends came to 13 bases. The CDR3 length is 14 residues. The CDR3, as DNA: TGTGCCAGCAGCCGAGCCGGCGGGCATGAAAAACTGTTTTTT. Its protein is CASSRAGGHEKLFF.

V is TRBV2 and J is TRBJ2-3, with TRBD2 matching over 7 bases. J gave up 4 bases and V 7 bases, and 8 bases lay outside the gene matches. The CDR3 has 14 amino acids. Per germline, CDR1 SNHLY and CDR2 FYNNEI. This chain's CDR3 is CASKARESADTQYF. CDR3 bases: TGTGCCAGCAAGGCGCGGGAGAGCGCAGATACGCAGTATTTT.

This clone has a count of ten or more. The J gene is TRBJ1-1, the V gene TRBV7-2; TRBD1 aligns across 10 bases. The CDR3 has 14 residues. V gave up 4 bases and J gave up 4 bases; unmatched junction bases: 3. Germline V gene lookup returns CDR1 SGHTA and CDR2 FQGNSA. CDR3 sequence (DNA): TGTGCCAGCAGCTCCGGACAGGGGGTCACTGAAGCTTTCTTT. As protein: CASSSGQGVTEAFF.

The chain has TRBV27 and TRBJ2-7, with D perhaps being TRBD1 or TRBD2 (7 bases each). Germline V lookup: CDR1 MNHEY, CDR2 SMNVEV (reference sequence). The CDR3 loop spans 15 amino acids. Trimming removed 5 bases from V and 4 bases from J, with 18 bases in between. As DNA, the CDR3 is TGTGCCAGCAGTCCAGCGGGGACAGCCCGGTACGAGCAGTACTTC. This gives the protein CASSPAGTARYEQYF.

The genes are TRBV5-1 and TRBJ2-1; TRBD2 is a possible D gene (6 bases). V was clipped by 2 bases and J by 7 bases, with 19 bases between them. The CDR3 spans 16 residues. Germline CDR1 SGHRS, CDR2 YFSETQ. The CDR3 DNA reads TGCGCCAGCAGCTTCGGTCGGGACTCGATTTGGAATGAGCAGTTCTTC. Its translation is CASSFGRDSIWNEQFF. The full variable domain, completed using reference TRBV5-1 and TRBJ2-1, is KAGVTQTPRYLIKTRGQQVTLSCSPISGHRSVSWYQQTPGQGLQFLFEYFSETQRNKGNFPGRFSGRQFSNSRSEMNVSTLELGDSALYLCASSFGRDSIWNEQFFGPGTRLTVL.

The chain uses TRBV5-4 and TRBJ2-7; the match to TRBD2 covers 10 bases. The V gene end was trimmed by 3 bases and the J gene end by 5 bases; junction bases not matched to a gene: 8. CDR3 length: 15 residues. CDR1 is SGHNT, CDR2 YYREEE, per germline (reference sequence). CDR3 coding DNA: TGTGCCAGCAGCTACCGACTTAGCGGGGGGAACGAGCAGTACTTC. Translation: CASSYRLSGGNEQYF. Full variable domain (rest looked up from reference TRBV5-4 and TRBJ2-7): ETGVTQSPTHLIKTRGQQVTLRCSSQSGHNTVSWYQQALGQGPQFIFQYYREEENGRGNFPPRFSGLQFPNYSSELNVNALELDDSALYLCASSYRLSGGNEQYFGPGTRLTVT.

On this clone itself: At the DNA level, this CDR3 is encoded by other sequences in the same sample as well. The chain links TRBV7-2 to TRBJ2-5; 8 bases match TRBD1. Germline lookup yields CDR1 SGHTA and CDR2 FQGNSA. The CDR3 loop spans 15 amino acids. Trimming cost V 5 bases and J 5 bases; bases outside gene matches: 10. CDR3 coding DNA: TGTGCCAGCAGCCCTCGACAGGGGCGAGGGGAGACCCAGTACTTC. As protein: CASSPRQGRGETQYF.

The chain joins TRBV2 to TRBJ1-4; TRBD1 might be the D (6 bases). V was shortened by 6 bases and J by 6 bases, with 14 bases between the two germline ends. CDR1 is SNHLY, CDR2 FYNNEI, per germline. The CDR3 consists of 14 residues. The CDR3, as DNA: TGTGCCAGCAGCATACAGGGTACATATGAAAAACTGTTTTTT. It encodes CASSIQGTYEKLFF.

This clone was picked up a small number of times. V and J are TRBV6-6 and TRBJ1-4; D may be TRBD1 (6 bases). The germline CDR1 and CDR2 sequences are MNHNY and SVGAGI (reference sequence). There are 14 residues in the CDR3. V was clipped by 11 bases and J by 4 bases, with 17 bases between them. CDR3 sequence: CAVRLDSLNEKLFF. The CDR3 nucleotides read TGTGCCGTAAGATTGGACAGTCTTAATGAAAAACTGTTTTTT.

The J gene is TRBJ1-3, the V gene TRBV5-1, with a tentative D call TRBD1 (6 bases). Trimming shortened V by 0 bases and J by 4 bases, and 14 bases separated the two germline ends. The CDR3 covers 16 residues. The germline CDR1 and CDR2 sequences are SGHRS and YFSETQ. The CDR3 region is CASSLAFLGGGNTIYF. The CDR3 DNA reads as TGCGCCAGCAGCTTGGCCTTTTTGGGGGGCGGAAACACCATATATTTT.

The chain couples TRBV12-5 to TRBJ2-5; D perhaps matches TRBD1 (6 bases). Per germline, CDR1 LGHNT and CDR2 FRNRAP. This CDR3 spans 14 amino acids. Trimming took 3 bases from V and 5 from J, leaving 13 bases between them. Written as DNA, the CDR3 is TGTGCTAGTGGTTTAGCAGGGGTGAGGGAGACCCAGTACTTC. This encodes CASGLAGVRETQYF.